This T cell receptor (beta chain) was profiled in a study of blood T cell repertoires in COVID-19. Study at large: Sites in the United States, Italy and Spain provided acute and convalescent COVID-19 samples. T cells, B-cell-depleted T cells, or PBMCs provided the cDNA or gDNA that served as material.

This clone was detected once. This table comes from immunoSEQ multiplex PCR, and its TCRdb copy is limited to in-frame clones, with some not included. Of tens of thousands of clones in the sample, around 70% were seen once. Sequences were obtained from peripheral blood. This TCR was recovered from a man aged 55 to 70 with acute or convalescent COVID-19.

CDR3 in amino acids: CASNPGGGSTEAFF. CDR3 in DNA: TGTGCCAGCAATCCAGGGGGCGGATCCACTGAAGCTTTCTTT. This chain joins TRBV2 and TRBJ1-1; 8 bases line up with TRBD1. The CDR3 totals 14 residues. Germline V CDR1 and CDR2: SNHLY, FYNNEI. V lost 7 bases to trimming and J lost 4 bases; unmatched junction nucleotides: 8.